These 29 T cell receptor beta chains share one sample of origin, sequenced in a study of shared clonotypes between healthy human individuals. Data came from immunoSEQ multiplex PCR; TCRdb stores just in-frame clones and leaves some out. The sample includes about 1.5 million clones, 95% to 99% of them seen just once. Sequencing was performed on naive CD4+ T cells sorted from blood. Stated subset: CD45RA+ positively selected. These receptors were obtained from a man aged 25-40 years in good health.

The chain combines TRBV5-5 with TRBJ2-7; TRBD2 agrees at 9 bases. Germline-derived CDR1 and CDR2 are SGHKS and YYEKEE (reference sequence). CDR3 size: 17 residues. The V gene end was trimmed by 6 bases and the J gene end by 6 bases; junction bases not matched to a gene: 19. The CDR3 DNA reads TGTGCCAGCACCCCGCTACTAGCGGGCGACGTAGGTGCCGAGCAGTACTTC. Translation: CASTPLLAGDVGAEQYF.

The genes are TRBV10-3 and TRBJ1-1; 7 positions match TRBD1. Germline trimming cut 6 bases from V and 4 bases from J; bases unmatched to any gene: 2. The CDR3 contains 12 residues. Germline V gene data show CDR1 as ENHRY and CDR2 as SYGVKD. The CDR3 is CAIRGTATEAFF. CDR3 nucleotide sequence: TGTGCCATCAGAGGGACAGCCACTGAAGCTTTCTTT.

This sequence joins TRBV5-1 and TRBJ2-7, with D possibly TRBD2 on 6 matching bases. V lost 5 bases to trimming and J lost 10 bases, with 22 bases between them. The CDR3 extends over 14 amino acids. Per germline, CDR1 SGHRS and CDR2 YFSETQ. The CDR3 loop reads CASSTGGSPTIQYF. The DNA for the CDR3 is TGCGCCAGCAGTACCGGAGGGTCCCCAACAATTCAGTACTTC.

V gene TRBV5-1 combines with J gene TRBJ2-5; D is perhaps TRBD1 or TRBD2 (5 bases each). The germline V and J ends were trimmed by 4 bases and 2 bases, with 15 bases remaining between them. Germline assignment: CDR1 SGHRS and CDR2 YFSETQ. The CDR3 has 15 residues. DNA of the CDR3: TGCGCCAGCAGCCCAGTTGGGGGTCGGCAAGAGACCCAGTACTTC. Residues: CASSPVGGRQETQYF.

The V call is TRBV11-2, the J call TRBJ2-5, with D hard to call. V was pared by 8 bases and J by 1 base, with 5 bases between. This CDR3 comprises 11 residues. From germline, CDR1 is SGHAT and CDR2 FQNNGV. The DNA of the CDR3 is TGTGCCAGCTGTGCCCAAGAGACCCAGTACTTC. Protein: CASCAQETQYF.

This clone was seen only once. The chain carries TRBV25-1 and TRBJ2-2, with D perhaps TRBD1 or TRBD2 (5 bases each). V shed 5 bases and J shed 0 bases, with 13 bases lying between them. This CDR3 spans 16 amino acids. Germline V CDR1 and CDR2: MGHDK, SYGVNS. Written as DNA, the CDR3 is TGTGCCAGCAGTCACCGGGACCGAGCGAACACCGGGGAGCTGTTTTTT. Translation: CASSHRDRANTGELFF.

J is TRBJ2-1 and V is TRBV18; 9 bases are a match to TRBD2. The V gene's germline CDR1 is KGHSH and CDR2 LQKENI. Unmatched junction bases numbered 9, after V lost 6 bases and J lost 3 bases. This CDR3 is 16 amino acids long. The CDR3 coding sequence is TGTGCCAGCTCGCGTTCCTCTAGCGGGAACTACAATGAGCAGTTCTTC. It codes for CASSRSSSGNYNEQFF.

The rearrangement joins TRBV10-3 to TRBJ1-5, with 12 nucleotides matching TRBD1. CDR3 size: 15 residues. V lost 6 bases to trimming and J lost 6 bases; unmatched junction nucleotides: 6. The germline gives CDR1 ENHRY, CDR2 SYGVKD. The CDR3 bases are TGTGCCATCAGACCCCCGGGACAGGGGGCTCAGCCCCAGCATTTT. Residues: CAIRPPGQGAQPQHF.

The genes are TRBV29-1 and TRBJ2-2; 8 bases are shared with TRBD1. The CDR3 totals 15 residues. J gave up 9 bases and V 4 bases, and 13 bases lay outside the gene matches. Germline V CDR1 and CDR2: SQVTM, ANQGSEA. For the CDR3, the DNA is TGCAGCGTTGCCTTCGAGGACAGGGCCCCTTGGGAGCTGTTTTTT. Amino acid sequence: CSVAFEDRAPWELFF.

The chain carries TRBV7-9 and TRBJ1-3, with D uncertain. V was trimmed by 5 bases and J by 0 bases, leaving 14 bases between them. Per germline, CDR1 SEHNR and CDR2 FQNEAQ (reference sequence). This CDR3 has 16 amino acids. CDR3 amino acids: CASSPSPASSGNTIYF. The CDR3 nucleotides read TGTGCCAGCAGCCCAAGCCCGGCGAGCTCTGGAAACACCATATATTTT.

About this clone itself: This specimen includes other DNA sequences encoding the same CDR3. V is TRBV5-1 and J is TRBJ2-1, with 10 bases lining up with TRBD2. Germline lookup yields CDR1 SGHRS and CDR2 YFSETQ. With V trimmed by 2 bases and J by 6 bases, 5 bases remained unmatched. This CDR3 contains 15 residues. The CDR3 DNA reads TGCGCCAGCAGCTTTGGTTTAGCGGGAGGCAATGAGCAGTTCTTC. Its protein product is CASSFGLAGGNEQFF.

The chain employs TRBV28 and TRBJ2-1; 8 bases line up with TRBD2. This CDR3 comprises 18 residues. V shed 2 bases and J 1 base; nucleotides not matched to a gene: 10. CDR1 is MDHEN and CDR2 is SYDVKM in the germline V gene. CDR3 coding DNA: TGTGCCAGCAGTTTACGGAGATTTAGCGGGAAGTCCTACAATGAGCAGTTCTTC. This sequence encodes CASSLRRFSGKSYNEQFF.

This chain uses TRBV30 with TRBJ2-7, with D maybe TRBD1 (5 bases). The CDR3 sequence is 14 residues long. The germline V gene has CDR1 GTSNPN and CDR2 SVGIG (reference sequence). Trimming took off 4 bases at V and 4 bases at J, with 17 bases between the two ends. CDR3 coding DNA: TGTGCCTGGAAACAGGCCAATCTAGGATACGAGCAGTACTTC. Translation: CAWKQANLGYEQYF.

The DNA for the CDR3 is TGTGCCAGCATGGTAGCGGGAGGCCTGTCGACCCAGTACTTC. Protein product: CASMVAGGLSTQYF. The chain is built from TRBV27 and TRBJ2-5; the match to TRBD2 covers 10 bases. CDR3 length: 14 amino acids. V trimming: 7 bases; J trimming: 7 bases; junction bases outside the gene matches: 9. Germline values: CDR1 MNHEY, CDR2 SMNVEV (reference sequence).

This chain connects TRBV25-1 to TRBJ1-2, with unresolved D. V was clipped by 0 bases and J by 7 bases, with 3 bases between them. This CDR3 comprises 11 residues. Germline CDR1 and CDR2: MGHDK and SYGVNS. CDR3 sequence (DNA): TGTGCCAGCAGTGAATATTTTGGCTACACCTTC. This codes for CASSEYFGYTF.

This chain connects TRBV28 to TRBJ1-2; no reliable D call. This CDR3 has 13 residues. Germline-derived CDR1 and CDR2 are MDHEN and SYDVKM. The ends were cut back, 5 bases at V and 1 base at J, with 8 bases in the middle. The CDR3 here is CASSVADNYGYTF. CDR3 sequence (DNA): TGTGCCAGCAGTGTGGCGGATAACTATGGCTACACCTTC.

The genes are TRBV9 and TRBJ1-2, with D unresolved. V gave up 4 bases and J gave up 1 base, with 23 bases separating them. The CDR3 is 18 residues long. Germline V gene data show CDR1 as SGDLS and CDR2 as YYNGEE. This CDR3 reads CASSPPPATHVGNYGYTF. In nucleotides, the CDR3 is TGTGCCAGCAGCCCCCCCCCGGCCACGCACGTGGGTAACTATGGCTACACCTTC.

The rearrangement links TRBV5-1 to TRBJ2-1; D is perhaps TRBD1 (6 bases). Germline assignment: CDR1 SGHRS and CDR2 YFSETQ. The V end was cut by 4 bases, the J end by 7 bases, with 15 bases between. The CDR3 loop spans 14 amino acids. As DNA, the CDR3 is TGCGCCAGCAGCCTAAGCCCAGGGGAGAATGAGCAGTTCTTC. This sequence encodes CASSLSPGENEQFF.

The chain recombines TRBV2 with TRBJ2-5; TRBD2 is a possible D gene (5 bases). Germline lookup yields CDR1 SNHLY and CDR2 FYNNEI. CDR3 length: 15 residues. V was pared by 6 bases and J by 2 bases, with 16 bases between. For the CDR3, the DNA is TGTGCCAGCAGGAAGGTGGGGAGTAGGCAAGAGACCCAGTACTTC. It encodes CASRKVGSRQETQYF.

The rearrangement links TRBV18 to TRBJ2-7; D not resolved. Germline CDR1 is KGHSH and CDR2 is LQKENI. V shed 3 bases and J shed 0 bases, with 15 bases lying between them. The CDR3 is 16 residues long. The CDR3 loop is CASSPGEGRFSYEQYF. CDR3 nucleotides: TGTGCCAGCTCACCTGGGGAAGGACGCTTCTCCTACGAGCAGTACTTC.

This clone was detected once. This chain uses TRBV7-2 with TRBJ2-3; unclear D gene. This CDR3 contains 12 residues. Trimming cost V 2 bases and J 6 bases, with 6 bases left between them. CDR1 and CDR2 (germline): SGHTA, FQGNSA. CDR3: CASSLLRDTQYF. In DNA, the CDR3 is TGTGCCAGCAGCTTATTGAGGGATACGCAGTATTTT.

The chain joins TRBV11-3 to TRBJ2-5, with D possibly being TRBD1 (6 bases). Trimming took off 5 bases at V and 4 bases at J, with 14 bases between the two ends. CDR3 length: 14 residues. Germline V gene lookup returns CDR1 SGHNT and CDR2 YENEEA. CDR3 loop: CASSLGGLRETQYF. CDR3 sequence (DNA): TGTGCCAGCAGCCTAGGGGGTTTGCGAGAGACCCAGTACTTC.

V and J are TRBV25-1 and TRBJ2-5, with D unresolved. The CDR3 is made up of 14 amino acids. V lost 6 bases and J lost 5, with 16 bases in between. Germline V gives CDR1 MGHDK, CDR2 SYGVNS. The CDR3 DNA is TGTGCCAGCAGCTTGGATAGGGTGGCGGAGACCCAGTACTTC. Protein sequence: CASSLDRVAETQYF.

The V call is TRBV6-5, the J call TRBJ1-2, with TRBD1 as a possible D gene (5 bases). This CDR3 contains 13 residues. Trimming shortened V by 5 bases and J by 5 bases, and 12 bases separated the two germline ends. Germline loops: CDR1 MNHEY, CDR2 SVGAGI. For the CDR3, the DNA is TGTGCCAGCAGTGCCTCGGGACGGTATGGCTACACCTTC. This sequence encodes CASSASGRYGYTF.

The chain couples TRBV7-9 to TRBJ2-2, with 7 positions matching TRBD1. The CDR3 runs to 16 residues. The germline CDR1 and CDR2 sequences are SEHNR and FQNEAQ (reference sequence). Trimming removed 1 base from V and 1 base from J; junction bases left unmatched: 3. CDR3: CASSLGGQMNTGELFF. The CDR3 coding sequence is TGTGCCAGCAGCTTAGGGGGACAGATGAACACCGGGGAGCTGTTTTTT.

The V call is TRBV7-2, the J call TRBJ2-3; D is undetermined. CDR3 length: 13 residues. Looked up from germline, CDR1 is SGHTA and CDR2 is FQGNSA. V was shortened by 5 bases and J by 2 bases, with 8 bases between the two germline ends. DNA for the CDR3: TGTGCCAGCAGCCTGACAAACACAGATACGCAGTATTTT. Residues: CASSLTNTDTQYF.

The chain uses TRBV10-3 and TRBJ1-4; TRBD1 matches at 9 bases. CDR1 and CDR2 (germline): ENHRY, SYGVKD. The CDR3 covers 15 residues. After removal of 2 bases from V and 2 bases from J, the junction contained 0 bases not matched to a gene. CDR3 DNA: TGTGCCATCAGTGAGGGGACAGGGACTAATGAAAAACTGTTTTTT. The encoded protein is CAISEGTGTNEKLFF.

The chain uses TRBV14 and TRBJ1-3, with TRBD1 matching 7 bases. CDR1 is SGHDN and CDR2 is FVKESK in the germline V gene. The V gene end was trimmed by 6 bases and the J gene end by 8 bases; junction bases not matched to a gene: 10. This CDR3 has 14 amino acids. CDR3 bases: TGTGCCAGCAGACCCCCGGGACAGCGACACACCATATATTTT. Its translation: CASRPPGQRHTIYF.

The chain employs TRBV4-1 and TRBJ2-3, with 10 bases identical to TRBD2. The CDR3 runs to 16 residues. J gave up 3 bases and V 3 bases, and 6 bases lay outside the gene matches. Germline lookup yields CDR1 MGHRA and CDR2 YSYEKL. The CDR3 bases are TGCGCCAGCAGCCAGCAACTAGCGGGACGGACAGATACGCAGTATTTT. Translated, it gives CASSQQLAGRTDTQYF.